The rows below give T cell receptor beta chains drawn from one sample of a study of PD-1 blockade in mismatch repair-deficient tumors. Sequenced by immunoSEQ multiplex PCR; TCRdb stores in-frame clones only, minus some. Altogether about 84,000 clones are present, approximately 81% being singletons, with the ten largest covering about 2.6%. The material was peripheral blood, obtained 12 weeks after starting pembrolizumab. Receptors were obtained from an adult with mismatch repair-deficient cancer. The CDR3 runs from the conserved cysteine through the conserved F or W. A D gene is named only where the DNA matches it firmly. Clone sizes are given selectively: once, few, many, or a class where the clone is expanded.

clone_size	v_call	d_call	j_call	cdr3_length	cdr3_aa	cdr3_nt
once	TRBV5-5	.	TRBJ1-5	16	CASSLGPTPSNQPQHF	TGTGCCAGCAGCTTGGGGCCTACCCCAAGCAATCAGCCCCAGCATTTT
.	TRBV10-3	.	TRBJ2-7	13	CAISTTGAYEQYF	TGTGCCATCAGTACGACAGGAGCCTACGAGCAGTACTTC
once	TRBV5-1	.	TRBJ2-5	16	CASSLVGPRVQETQYF	TGCGCCAGCAGCTTGGTTGGGCCGAGGGTTCAAGAGACCCAGTACTTC
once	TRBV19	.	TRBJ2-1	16	CASSHLLEFRIDEQFF	TGTGCCAGTAGTCATCTCTTGGAGTTTCGTATCGATGAGCAGTTCTTC
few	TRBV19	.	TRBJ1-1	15	CASSIRGAENTEAFF	TGTGCCAGTAGTATAAGGGGGGCGGAGAACACTGAAGCTTTCTTT
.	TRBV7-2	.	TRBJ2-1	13	CASSPPSTREQFF	TGTGCCAGCAGCCCACCGTCGACTAGAGAGCAGTTCTTC
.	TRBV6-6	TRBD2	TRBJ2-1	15	CASSYAGLAGGEQFF	TGTGCCAGCAGTTACGCGGGACTAGCCGGTGGTGAGCAGTTCTTC
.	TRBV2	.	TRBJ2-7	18	CASTPKQGGTAFSYEQYF	TGTGCCAGCACGCCTAAACAAGGGGGAACAGCCTTTAGCTACGAGCAGTACTTC
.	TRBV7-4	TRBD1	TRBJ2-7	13	CASSRHRGREQYF	TGTGCCAGCAGCCGCCACAGGGGTAGGGAGCAGTACTTC
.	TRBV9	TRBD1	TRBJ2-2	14	CASSPTGAAGELFF	TGTGCCAGCAGCCCTACAGGGGCCGCCGGGGAGCTGTTTTTT
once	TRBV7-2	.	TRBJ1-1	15	CASSLVRGVSTEAFF	TGTGCCAGCAGCTTAGTACGGGGGGTCAGCACTGAAGCTTTCTTT
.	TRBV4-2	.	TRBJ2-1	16	CASSQVTGAPYNEQFF	TGTGCCAGCAGCCAAGTTACCGGAGCTCCCTACAATGAGCAGTTCTTC
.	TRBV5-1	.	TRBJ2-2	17	CASSALAGQAGTGELFF	TGCGCCAGCAGCGCCCTAGCCGGACAGGCGGGGACCGGGGAGCTGTTTTTT
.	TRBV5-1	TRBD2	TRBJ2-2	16	CASSLPGLASPGELFF	TGCGCCAGCAGTTTACCGGGACTAGCGTCTCCCGGGGAGCTGTTTTTT
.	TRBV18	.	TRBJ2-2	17	CASSPKVAPANTGELFF	TGTGCCAGCTCACCGAAAGTCGCTCCAGCGAACACCGGGGAGCTGTTTTTT
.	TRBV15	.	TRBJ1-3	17	CATSRDPGVSSGNTIYF	TGTGCCACCAGCAGAGATCCCGGAGTTTCCTCTGGAAACACCATATATTTT
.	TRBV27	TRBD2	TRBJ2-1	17	CASSLGSSGSSYNEQFF	TGTGCCAGCAGTTTAGGGTCTAGCGGGAGCTCCTACAATGAGCAGTTCTTC
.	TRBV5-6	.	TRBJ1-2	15	CASSLRTAYNYGYTF	TGTGCCAGCAGCTTGAGGACGGCCTATAACTATGGCTACACCTTC
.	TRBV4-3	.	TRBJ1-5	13	CASSQGRFQPQHF	TGCGCCAGCAGCCAAGGACGTTTTCAGCCCCAGCATTTT
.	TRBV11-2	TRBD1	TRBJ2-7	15	CASSWEPTGGYEQYF	TGTGCCAGCAGCTGGGAACCGACAGGGGGCTACGAGCAGTACTTC
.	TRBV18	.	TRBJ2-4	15	CASSPRSGGTDIQYF	TGTGCCAGCTCACCACGGTCCGGGGGTACAGACATTCAGTACTTC
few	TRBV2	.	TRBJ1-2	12	CASSGRDYGYTF	TGTGCCAGCAGTGGAAGGGATTATGGCTACACCTTC
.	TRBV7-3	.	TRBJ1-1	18	CASSFSGPPGRMGTEAFF	TGTGCCAGCAGCTTCTCGGGGCCTCCGGGACGGATGGGGACTGAAGCTTTCTTT
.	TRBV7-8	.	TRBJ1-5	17	CASSSPLSGGINQPQHF	TGTGCCAGCAGCTCGCCTCTAAGTGGGGGGATCAATCAGCCCCAGCATTTT
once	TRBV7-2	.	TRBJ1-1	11	CASSLGTEAFF	TGTGCCAGCAGCTTAGGCACTGAAGCTTTCTTT
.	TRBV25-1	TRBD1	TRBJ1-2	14	CASRGTGRTYGYTF	TGTGCCAGCAGAGGGACAGGTCGAACCTATGGCTACACCTTC
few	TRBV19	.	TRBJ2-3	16	CASSIPWTPDTDTQYF	TGTGCCAGTAGTATACCATGGACACCTGACACAGATACGCAGTATTTT
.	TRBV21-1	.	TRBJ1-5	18	CASSKAFLSQGENQPQHF	TGTGCCAGCAGCAAGGCGTTTCTCTCTCAGGGGGAGAATCAGCCCCAGCATTTT
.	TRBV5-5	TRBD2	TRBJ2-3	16	CASSLVAGGRADTQYF	TGTGCCAGCAGCTTGGTGGCGGGAGGGCGCGCAGATACGCAGTATTTT
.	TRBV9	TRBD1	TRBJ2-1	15	CASSVWTGAGNEQFF	TGTGCCAGCAGCGTATGGACAGGGGCGGGCAATGAGCAGTTCTTC
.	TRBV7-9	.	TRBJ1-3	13	CASSVNGGNTIYF	TGTGCCAGCAGCGTCAATGGGGGAAACACCATATATTTT